This section outlines one TCR beta chain sequence together with its context. The antigen remains undetermined. The data were taken from a study of shared clonotypes between healthy human individuals. Only in-frame clones appear in the TCRdb table, and some are missing; sequencing was by immunoSEQ multiplex PCR. Here the sample spans 650,000 to 750,000 clones, roughly 78% being singletons. The study's findings and limits: Across subsets, estimated richness was generally greater for naive than for memory populations.

Germline V gene lookup returns CDR1 SGDLS and CDR2 YYNGEE. Trimming took 4 bases from V and 2 from J, leaving 25 bases between them. The CDR3 totals 18 residues. The split of CD4+ cells yielded CD45RA+ naive and CD45RA-negative memory subsets. The sample was memory CD4+ T cells sorted from blood. The subset is: CD45RA-negative fraction. This TCR came from a woman in her 30s in good health. V gene TRBV9 combines with J gene TRBJ2-7, with a possible D match to TRBD2 (6 bases). The CDR3 here is CASSQDTWAGPRTYEQYF. The CDR3 coding sequence is TGTGCCAGCAGCCAAGACACTTGGGCGGGACCCCGAACCTACGAGCAGTACTTC.